Below, 3 T cell receptor beta chains from the same sample are listed, as sequenced in a study of blood T cell repertoires in COVID-19. Data came from immunoSEQ multiplex PCR; TCRdb stores just in-frame clones and leaves some out. The table lists more than 95,000 clones, approximately 74% of them singletons. Sample: peripheral blood. The receptors were gathered from a man in his 60s with acute or convalescent COVID-19.

This clone appeared once. The chain combines TRBV18 with TRBJ2-4, with D possibly matching TRBD2 (5 bases). The CDR3 is 16 amino acids. From germline, CDR1 is KGHSH and CDR2 LQKENI. V was pared by 3 bases and J by 0 bases, with 12 bases between. This CDR3 is CASSPFSRGAKNIQYF. CDR3 DNA sequence: TGTGCCAGCTCACCTTTCTCCCGGGGAGCCAAAAACATTCAGTACTTC. The full variable domain, with the rest looked up from reference TRBV18 and TRBJ2-4, is NAGVMQNPRHLVRRRGQEARLRCSPMKGHSHVYWYRQLPEEGLKFMVYLQKENIIDESGMPKERFSAEFPKEGPSILRIQQVVRGDSAAYFCASSPFSRGAKNIQYFGAGTRLSVL.

The chain links TRBV27 to TRBJ1-1; D is uncertain. From germline, CDR1 is MNHEY and CDR2 SMNVEV (reference sequence). The length of the CDR3 is 15 residues. Trimming took 3 bases from V and 1 from J, leaving 12 bases between them. The CDR3 here is CASSFPPPGNTEAFF. In DNA form, the CDR3 reads TGTGCCAGCAGTTTCCCTCCTCCGGGGAACACTGAAGCTTTCTTT.

The rearrangement links TRBV6-5 to TRBJ1-1; the match to TRBD1 covers 10 bases. The CDR3 extends over 13 amino acids. Germline V lookup: CDR1 MNHEY, CDR2 SVGAGI. Germline trimming cut 9 bases from V and 6 bases from J; bases unmatched to any gene: 7. CDR3 coding DNA: TGTGCCAGTTCGGGACAGGGGACATCTGAAGCTTTCTTT. This translates into CASSGQGTSEAFF.